This TCR beta chain comes out of a study of read filtering for tumor transcriptome and immune sequencing. The ends lost 8 bases at V and 2 bases at J; junction bases unmatched: 5. Germline V gene lookup returns CDR1 KGHDR and CDR2 SFDVKD. CDR3 length equals 15 residues. From roughly 390 ng of RNA, a library with molecular barcoded alpha/delta and beta/gamma adaptors was made. TCRdb processed the reads anew with MiXCR; each CDR3 protein has one entry. Of 85,000 or so distinct CDR3 sequences in the sample, about 12% were seen once. The sequenced sample was a population of CD138-negative cells sorted from bone marrow. The TCR originated in a donor aged 40 or older with multiple myeloma. V gene TRBV24-1 combines with J gene TRBJ2-1, with 10 bases that match TRBD2. The CDR3 DNA reads as TGTGCCACCACTAGCGGGAGCGACGCCTACAATGAGCAGTTCTTC. Translating gives CATTSGSDAYNEQFF.